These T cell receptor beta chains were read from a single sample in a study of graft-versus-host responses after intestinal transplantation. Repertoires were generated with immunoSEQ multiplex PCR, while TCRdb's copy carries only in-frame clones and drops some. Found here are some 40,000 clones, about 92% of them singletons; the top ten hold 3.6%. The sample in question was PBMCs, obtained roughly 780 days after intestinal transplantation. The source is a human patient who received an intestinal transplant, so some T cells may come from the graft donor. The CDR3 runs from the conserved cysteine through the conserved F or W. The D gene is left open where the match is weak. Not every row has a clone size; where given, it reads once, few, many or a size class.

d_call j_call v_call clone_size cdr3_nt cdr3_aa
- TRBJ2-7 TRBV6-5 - TGTGCCAGCAGCGACTCATACGAGCAGTACTTC CASSDSYEQYF
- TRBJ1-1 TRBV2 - TGTGCCAGCAGTGGGCAACCGGGGCAGTTAAACACTGAAGCTTTCTTT CASSGQPGQLNTEAFF
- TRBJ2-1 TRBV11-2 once TGTGCCAGCAGCTTAAGGGGGAACAGCGGGACAGCCTACAATGAGCAGTTCTTC CASSLRGNSGTAYNEQFF
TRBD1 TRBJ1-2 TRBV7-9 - TGTGCCAGCAGCCTAATGGACAGGAAAAACTATGGCTACACCTTC CASSLMDRKNYGYTF
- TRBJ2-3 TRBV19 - TGTGCCAGTAGTATTTCCGGAAATACGCAGTATTTT CASSISGNTQYF
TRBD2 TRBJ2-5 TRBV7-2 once TGTGCCAGCAGCACCTCAGCGGGAGGGCCCTCAGAGACCCAGTACTTC CASSTSAGGPSETQYF
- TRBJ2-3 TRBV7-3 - TGTGCCAGCAGCACTGACTTTGGGCCGGGGGCAGATACGCAGTATTTT CASSTDFGPGADTQYF
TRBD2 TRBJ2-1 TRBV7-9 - TGTGCCAGCAGCCCCCTCCTCGGACTAGCATTTAACAATGAGCAGTTCTTC CASSPLLGLAFNNEQFF
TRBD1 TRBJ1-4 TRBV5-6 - TGTGCCAGCAGGGGACAGGGCCATGAAAAACTGTTTTTT CASRGQGHEKLFF
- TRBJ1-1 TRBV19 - TGTGCCAGTAGGGGAACCATGAACACTGAAGCTTTCTTT CASRGTMNTEAFF
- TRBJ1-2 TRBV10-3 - TGTGCCATCAGCGTCGTTACGGGGGCTAATATCTATGGCTACACCTTC CAISVVTGANIYGYTF